This TCR beta chain was obtained from a study of cytomegalovirus exposure and HLA in healthy donors. In the study overall: A subsequent analysis reported that the 120 or so validation repertoires were produced on the same platform that had also been used for the 666 first-cohort repertoires.

Overall study findings and caveats: The classifier, whose performance was assessed in both the original and validation cohorts, reportedly diagnosed cytomegalovirus status with high specificity and sensitivity. There were some public TCRs occurring in many donors, but most TCR sequences were rare. Overall, about 160 TCR beta chains were annotated as cytomegalovirus-associated.

As concerns this clone: Its cognate antigen is unknown.

The CDR3 runs to 18 residues. Germline V gene lookup returns CDR1 LNHDA and CDR2 SQIVND (reference sequence). V shed 1 base and J 3 bases; nucleotides not matched to a gene: 11. Method: immunoSEQ multiplex PCR; TCRdb's copy keeps in-frame clones and lacks some. This sample has about 180,000 clones, with 85% found just once. This TCR derives from a man in his late teens or twenties in good health and CMV-seropositive. Sequenced sample: PBMCs. The rearrangement links TRBV19 to TRBJ1-5; 8 bases map to TRBD1. The CDR3 sequence is CASSIGLSRGLPNQPQHF. The CDR3, as DNA: TGTGCCAGTAGTATAGGCCTCTCCAGGGGGCTCCCCAATCAGCCCCAGCATTTT.